The 29 T cell receptor beta chains in this list originate from one sample, sequenced in a study of technical replicates of blood from a few donors. Some clones are missing from TCRdb's copy, which holds only in-frame ones; the method was immunoSEQ multiplex PCR. Among 60,000 to 85,000 clones, approximately 96% were seen once, and the ten largest hold roughly 0.21%. Sequencing was done on a sample of T cells isolated from PBMCs. These receptor sequences come from a human donor in good health.

The gene calls are TRBV2 and TRBJ1-1; D not certain. Trimming took 8 bases from V and 4 from J, leaving 8 bases between them. CDR3 size: 11 residues. Germline values: CDR1 SNHLY, CDR2 FYNNEI. The CDR3 sequence is CASPGGTEAFF. The CDR3 bases are TGTGCCAGCCCGGGAGGCACTGAAGCTTTCTTT.

V and J are TRBV5-5 and TRBJ1-5; possibly TRBD1 for D (5 bases). There are 15 residues in the CDR3. CDR1 is SGHKS, CDR2 YYEKEE, per germline (reference sequence). V lost 0 bases, J lost 0 bases, and 7 bases lay in between. The CDR3 DNA sequence: TGTGCCAGCAGCTTGGAGGGGTATAGCAATCAGCCCCAGCATTTT. Translating it yields CASSLEGYSNQPQHF.

This chain connects TRBV7-2 to TRBJ2-7; the match to TRBD1 covers 8 bases. Germline-derived CDR1 and CDR2 are SGHTA and FQGNSA. The CDR3 is 15 amino acids. Trimming removed 4 bases from V and 3 bases from J; junction bases left unmatched: 8. CDR3 coding DNA: TGTGCCAGCAGCTATATTGGACAGGGTATCTACGAGCAGTACTTC. Protein product: CASSYIGQGIYEQYF.

CDR3 loop: CASSATGGNTEAFF. The CDR3 bases are TGTGCCAGTAGTGCGACAGGAGGGAACACTGAAGCTTTCTTT. V and J are TRBV19 and TRBJ1-1; D is perhaps TRBD1 (6 bases). V gave up 5 bases and J gave up 1 base, with 11 bases separating them. The CDR3 sequence is 14 residues long. CDR1 LNHDA and CDR2 SQIVND come from the germline V gene (reference sequence).

Only a few counts were recorded for this clone. The chain is built from TRBV19 and TRBJ1-1, with unresolved D. Germline CDR1 and CDR2: LNHDA and SQIVND (reference sequence). V was pared by 1 base and J by 5 bases, with 14 bases between. This CDR3 region has 15 residues. For the CDR3, the DNA is TGTGCCAGTAGTATAGGGGCAGGTGCGAGTACTGAAGCTTTCTTT. Translating gives CASSIGAGASTEAFF.

The chain combines TRBV19 with TRBJ2-3, with 14 bases identical to TRBD2. The CDR3 length is 16 residues. Germline values: CDR1 LNHDA, CDR2 SQIVND (reference sequence). With 1 base clipped from V and 7 bases from J, the junction kept 4 bases outside the gene matches. DNA for the CDR3: TGTGCCAGTAGTATAGCCGGGACTAGCGGGAGAAATACGCAGTATTTT. Encoded protein: CASSIAGTSGRNTQYF.

The V and J genes are TRBV6-5 and TRBJ1-2; D is unresolved. V was shortened by 5 bases and J by 1 base, with 8 bases between the two germline ends. This CDR3 is built from 13 residues. Germline V gene data show CDR1 as MNHEY and CDR2 as SVGAGI. The CDR3 bases are TGTGCCAGCAGTGCGGGCCTTAACTATGGCTACACCTTC. It specifies CASSAGLNYGYTF.

The chain is built from TRBV6-6 and TRBJ1-2; D is ambiguous. With 6 bases removed from V and 1 base from J, the gap between germline ends came to 6 bases. This CDR3 is built from 12 residues. Germline V CDR1 and CDR2: MNHNY, SVGAGI (reference sequence). CDR3 sequence (DNA): TGTGCCAGCAGCCAAATTAACTATGGCTACACCTTC. This translates into CASSQINYGYTF.

The V call is TRBV6-6, the J call TRBJ2-5; 7 nucleotides line up with TRBD1. Germline V gives CDR1 MNHNY, CDR2 SVGAGI (reference sequence). V lost 0 bases, J lost 14 bases, and 9 bases stayed unmatched. The CDR3 has 13 amino acids. The CDR3 region has the DNA TGTGCCAGCAGTTACTCATCCGACAGGGCCGTTTACTTC. It yields the protein CASSYSSDRAVYF.

J is TRBJ2-7 and V is TRBV6-1, with D perhaps matching TRBD1 (6 bases). The V gene lost 1 base and the J gene lost 0 bases, with 16 bases spanning the gap. The CDR3 is made up of 17 amino acids. Germline V gene lookup returns CDR1 MNHNS and CDR2 SASEGT. DNA for the CDR3: TGTGCCAGCAGTGAAGTTTCCATGCTGGACAGCTCCTACGAGCAGTACTTC. It yields the protein CASSEVSMLDSSYEQYF.

V usage is TRBV4-2 and J usage is TRBJ1-2; tentatively, D is TRBD1 (6 bases). Per the germline V gene, CDR1 is LGHNA and CDR2 is YNFKEQ. This CDR3 is built from 16 residues. V was clipped by 0 bases and J by 3 bases, with 14 bases between them. The chain's CDR3 is CASSQDWGEGDYGYTF. For the CDR3, the DNA is TGTGCCAGCAGCCAAGATTGGGGGGAGGGGGACTATGGCTACACCTTC.

The chain links TRBV13 to TRBJ1-1; D gene unclear. The CDR3 covers 13 residues. Germline CDR1 PRHDT, CDR2 FYEKMQ (reference sequence). Trimming stripped 5 bases from V and 8 bases from J, with 15 bases between. CDR3: CASSPAPGVEAFF. CDR3 nucleotide sequence: TGTGCCAGCAGCCCGGCGCCAGGCGTAGAAGCTTTCTTT.

The V call is TRBV20-1, the J call TRBJ1-1; a weak D match, TRBD1 (5 bases). Trimming pared 3 bases from V and 7 bases from J, leaving 9 bases between. The CDR3 is made up of 11 amino acids. CDR1 and CDR2 (germline): DFQATT, SNEGSKA (reference sequence). CDR3 residues: CSASGANEAFF. DNA for the CDR3: TGCAGTGCTAGTGGGGCAAATGAAGCTTTCTTT.

The rearrangement links TRBV30 to TRBJ1-2; 7 positions agree with TRBD1. Germline trimming cut 0 bases from V and 8 bases from J; bases unmatched to any gene: 9. This CDR3 contains 14 residues. Germline CDR1 reads GTSNPN; CDR2 reads SVGIG (reference sequence). CDR3 DNA sequence: TGTGCCTGGAGTGTAGGGGGCGCAGGGGTCGGCTACACCTTC. Translated, it gives CAWSVGGAGVGYTF.

The rearrangement uses TRBV5-1 and TRBJ2-7; 8 bases are a match to TRBD1. CDR1 is SGHRS and CDR2 is YFSETQ in the germline V gene. The junction had 7 bases not matched to a gene; V was cut back by 3 bases and J by 5 bases. The CDR3 runs to 14 residues. This CDR3 is CASSSGDRGDEQYF. The CDR3 nucleotides are TGCGCCAGCAGCTCCGGAGACAGGGGTGACGAGCAGTACTTC.

For this clone: Compared with germline, one end of the junction differs, possibly owing to a read error. The chain is built from TRBV23-1 and TRBJ1-1, with 7 bases aligning to TRBD1. TRBV23-1 is filed as an ORF, its function uncertain. This CDR3 is 16 amino acids long. This chain's CDR3 is CASSQFLQGGNTEAFF. Here the CDR3 DNA reads TGCGCCAGCAGCCAATTCCTCCAGGGGGGGAACACTGAAGCTTTCTTT.

The chain links TRBV11-3 to TRBJ2-7; 8 bases line up with TRBD1. Germline V CDR1 and CDR2: SGHNT, YENEEA. CDR3 length: 13 amino acids. J was trimmed by 6 bases and V by 5 bases; bases with no gene match: 6. Here the CDR3 DNA reads TGTGCCAGCAGCAAGCGGACAGGGCGCGAGCAGTACTTC. Its translation: CASSKRTGREQYF.

The chain has TRBV5-1 and TRBJ1-2; D gene ambiguous. Germline V gene lookup returns CDR1 SGHRS and CDR2 YFSETQ. This CDR3 has 15 amino acids. V was clipped by 1 base and J by 2 bases, with 12 bases between them. CDR3 loop: CASSLSSAGNYGYTF. The DNA for the CDR3 is TGCGCCAGCAGCTTGTCTTCGGCGGGAAACTATGGCTACACCTTC.

This rearrangement joins TRBV11-3 to TRBJ1-5, with D possibly TRBD1 on 5 matching bases. This CDR3 is 10 amino acids long. From germline, CDR1 is SGHNT and CDR2 YENEEA. The V gene lost 6 bases and the J gene lost 15 bases, with 12 bases spanning the gap. The CDR3 coding sequence is TGTGCCAGCAGGGGGGAGGCCCTGCATTTT. Its translation is CASRGEALHF.

The chain has TRBV27 and TRBJ1-1; 12 positions agree with TRBD1. This CDR3 region has 18 residues. Germline CDR1 MNHEY, CDR2 SMNVEV (reference sequence). V shed 5 bases, J shed 0 bases, and the junction held 10 bases outside the gene matches. The CDR3 spells CASSPFGTGGNVNTEAFF. CDR3 DNA sequence: TGTGCCAGCAGTCCCTTCGGGACAGGGGGCAACGTGAACACTGAAGCTTTCTTT.

The CDR3 region is CASSRGLADDLYNEQFF. CDR3 in DNA: TGCGCCAGCAGCCGCGGACTAGCGGACGATTTATACAATGAGCAGTTCTTC. The V and J genes are TRBV5-1 and TRBJ2-1, with TRBD2 identical over 10 bases. This CDR3 spans 17 amino acids. Trimming at V came to 4 bases and at J to 4 bases, leaving 11 bases not matched to a gene. In germline, CDR1 is SGHRS, CDR2 YFSETQ.

The chain combines TRBV7-6 with TRBJ1-2; D remains ambiguous. The germline V gene has CDR1 SGHVS and CDR2 FNYEAQ. CDR3 size: 15 residues. The V and J ends lost 4 bases and 5 bases respectively, with 17 bases between them. The CDR3, as DNA: TGTGCCAGCAGCTACGGTTCGGGGAAGGGTTATGGCTACACCTTC. This encodes CASSYGSGKGYGYTF.

This clone was recorded once. The rearrangement joins TRBV28 to TRBJ1-6, with D possibly matching TRBD1 (6 bases). CDR3 length equals 13 residues. Trimming left V 8 bases short and J 8 bases short, with 13 bases between. The V gene's germline CDR1 is MDHEN and CDR2 SYDVKM. CDR3 sequence reads: CASQSGAHSPLHF. The CDR3 nucleotides are TGTGCCAGCCAATCAGGGGCACATTCACCCCTCCACTTT.

The rearrangement uses TRBV4-1 and TRBJ2-3; tentatively, D is TRBD2 (5 bases). This CDR3 spans 15 amino acids. Per germline, CDR1 MGHRA and CDR2 YSYEKL. The V end was cut by 0 bases, the J end by 3 bases, with 10 bases between. The CDR3 bases are TGCGCCAGCAGCCAAGAGCCTAGGGAGACAGATACGCAGTATTTT. Translation gives CASSQEPRETDTQYF.

V and J are TRBV5-4 and TRBJ1-2, with 7 bases fitting TRBD1. V lost 0 bases to trimming and J lost 6 bases; unmatched junction nucleotides: 11. The CDR3 consists of 16 residues. Germline CDR1 reads SGHNT; CDR2 reads YYREEE (reference sequence). CDR3 sequence: CASSLEGGVWIHGYTF. In DNA form, the CDR3 reads TGTGCCAGCAGCTTGGAAGGGGGCGTTTGGATCCATGGCTACACCTTC.

The V gene is TRBV28, the J gene TRBJ1-2; possible D gene TRBD1, 6 bases. The V gene lost 7 bases and the J gene lost 5 bases, with 14 bases spanning the gap. The CDR3 sequence is 13 residues long. Looked up from germline, CDR1 is MDHEN and CDR2 is SYDVKM. CDR3 sequence: CASINTGNYGYTF. CDR3 bases: TGTGCCAGCATCAATACAGGGAATTATGGCTACACCTTC.

The chain recombines TRBV6-5 with TRBJ1-1, with D possibly matching TRBD1 (5 bases). V shed 2 bases and J shed 0 bases, with 10 bases lying between them. Per the germline V gene, CDR1 is MNHEY and CDR2 is SVGAGI. The CDR3 sequence is 15 residues long. CDR3 coding DNA: TGTGCCAGCAGTTACGAAGGGGCTGTGAACACTGAAGCTTTCTTT. Protein sequence: CASSYEGAVNTEAFF.

This chain joins TRBV7-2 and TRBJ1-2; the D gene is possibly TRBD1 (6 bases). The CDR3 runs 16 residues. V was shortened by 7 bases and J by 3 bases, with 21 bases between the two germline ends. Germline V gene sequence: CDR1 SGHTA, CDR2 FQGNSA. CDR3 in amino acids: CASTSGAAEGYYGYTF. DNA of the CDR3: TGTGCCAGCACCTCAGGGGCGGCAGAGGGGTACTATGGCTACACCTTC.

The chain combines TRBV14 with TRBJ2-3; D is unresolved. CDR3 length: 12 residues. V gave up 4 bases and J gave up 8 bases, with 10 bases separating them. Germline CDR1 is SGHDN and CDR2 is FVKESK. This CDR3 is CASSLPQTTQYF. The CDR3 DNA is TGTGCCAGCAGCCTCCCACAGACTACGCAGTATTTT. The entire variable domain, with the rest obtained from reference TRBV14 and TRBJ2-3, is as follows: EAGVTQFPSHSVIEKGQTVTLRCDPISGHDNLYWYRRVMGKEIKFLLHFVKESKQDESGMPNNRFLAERTGGTYSTLKVQPAELEDSGVYFCASSLPQTTQYFGPGTRLTVL.